The 10 T cell receptor beta chains listed next were all sequenced from one sample in a study of beta chain features in type 1 diabetes. Whole-study results and caveats: For Type 1 diabetes patients, all four CD4+ subsets carried TCRB CDR3s that were moderately but significantly shorter.

All of the isolated RNA was reverse transcribed, so expressed TCRB transcripts were sequenced. The method was immunoSEQ multiplex PCR; TCRdb's version includes in-frame clones alone and lacks a portion of them. The sample holds under 20,000 clones, 55% to 75% seen once. These TCRs' antigens remain unknown. The specimen was Tregs from blood. The receptors were sampled from a young man with type 1 diabetes.

This clone showed up just a few times. The V and J genes are TRBV7-2 and TRBJ2-7; the D is unclear. V lost 5 bases and J lost 3, with 14 bases in between. This CDR3 comprises 14 residues. Germline-derived CDR1 and CDR2 are SGHTA and FQGNSA. CDR3 sequence reads: CASSRLGPFYEQYF. The CDR3 region has the DNA TGTGCCAGCAGCCGCCTCGGTCCCTTCTACGAGCAGTACTTC.

CDR3 DNA: TGTGCCAGCAGCGCCGGGACTAGCAGCAATGAGCAGTTCTTC. This translates into CASSAGTSSNEQFF. The V call is TRBV7-9, the J call TRBJ2-1; TRBD2 matches at 9 bases. CDR1 SEHNR and CDR2 FQNEAQ come from the germline V gene (reference sequence). Trimming took 5 bases from V and 6 from J; bases not matched to a gene: 5. The CDR3 loop spans 14 amino acids.

This clone has just a few counts. The chain has TRBV29-1 and TRBJ2-1; the D gene is possibly TRBD2 (6 bases). The CDR3 is 18 residues long. Germline lookup yields CDR1 SQVTM and CDR2 ANQGSEA. With 5 bases removed from V and 4 bases from J, the gap between germline ends came to 27 bases. CDR3: CSVPLLWEDLENYNEQFF. The DNA of the CDR3 is TGCAGCGTTCCCCTCTTGTGGGAGGATCTCGAGAATTACAATGAGCAGTTCTTC.

The chain joins TRBV18 to TRBJ1-5, with TRBD1 matching 7 bases. The CDR3 loop spans 14 amino acids. V gave up 3 bases and J gave up 2 bases; unmatched junction bases: 1. The germline V gene encodes CDR1 KGHSH and CDR2 LQKENI. CDR3 sequence (DNA): TGTGCCAGCTCACCGGACAGGCGCAATCAGCCCCAGCATTTT. Its protein is CASSPDRRNQPQHF.

The chain joins TRBV7-2 to TRBJ2-1, with D maybe TRBD2 (6 bases). The length of the CDR3 is 15 residues. CDR1 SGHTA and CDR2 FQGNSA come from the germline V gene. Deletions cut 1 base from V and 10 bases from J, with 17 bases between. The CDR3 nucleotides are TGTGCCAGCAGCTTAGGAGGGAGTCCGGGGGAAGAGCAGTTCTTC. Residues: CASSLGGSPGEEQFF.

The CDR3 here is CASRIVVSSYNEQFF. In nucleotides, the CDR3 is TGTGCCAGCAGAATTGTAGTTAGTAGCTACAATGAGCAGTTCTTC. V and J are TRBV5-5 and TRBJ2-1; no firm D call. Trimming left V 5 bases short and J 3 bases short, with 15 bases between. CDR1 is SGHKS, CDR2 YYEKEE, per germline (reference sequence). The CDR3 totals 15 residues.

The chain combines TRBV7-2 with TRBJ2-1; D is possibly TRBD2 (6 bases). The length of the CDR3 is 16 residues. Per germline, CDR1 SGHTA and CDR2 FQGNSA. The V end lost 1 base, the J end lost 0 bases, and 10 bases lay between the germline ends. The CDR3 reads CASSLGGSGSYNEQFF. As DNA, the CDR3 is TGTGCCAGCAGCTTAGGGGGTAGCGGCTCCTACAATGAGCAGTTCTTC.

Here the CDR3 reads CASSVKGAGEQFF. CDR3 in DNA: TGCGCCAGCAGTGTAAAGGGGGCTGGTGAGCAGTTCTTC. V usage is TRBV10-1 and J usage is TRBJ2-1; 7 bases are shared with TRBD1. The germline V gene encodes CDR1 WNHNN and CDR2 SYGVQD (reference sequence). CDR3 length: 13 residues. V was pared by 4 bases and J by 9 bases, with 6 bases of the junction left unmatched.

CDR3 sequence (DNA): TGCGCCAGCAGCAAGCCTCCGGTGGGACAGGTATACTTC. Translating gives CASSKPPVGQVYF. The chain combines TRBV5-1 with TRBJ2-7, with 8 bases lining up with TRBD1. The germline V gene encodes CDR1 SGHRS and CDR2 YFSETQ. J lost 13 bases, V lost 4 bases, and 13 bases had no gene match. The CDR3 extends over 13 amino acids.

The chain couples TRBV5-1 to TRBJ2-7, with 8 bases lining up with TRBD1. There are 15 residues in the CDR3. Trimming cost V 3 bases and J 1 base; bases outside gene matches: 6. Germline V gene sequence: CDR1 SGHRS, CDR2 YFSETQ. This CDR3 is CASSYPGTGSYEQYF. DNA of the CDR3: TGCGCCAGCAGCTACCCCGGGACAGGTTCCTACGAGCAGTACTTC.